These T cell receptor beta chains were read from a single sample in a study of blood T cell repertoires in COVID-19. The protocol was immunoSEQ multiplex PCR, while the TCRdb copy is restricted to in-frame clones and leaves out a portion. In the table there are roughly 220,000 clones, around 84% of which are singletons. The source material was peripheral blood. Receptors originate from a man aged 25 to 45 with active or convalescent COVID-19. Both conserved end residues are part of each CDR3. Fields, in order: clone size, V gene, J gene, D gene, CDR3 DNA, CDR3 protein. A D gene is named only where the DNA matches it firmly. A clone size is listed for some rows: how often the clone was seen (once, few, many), or a class if it is expanded.

NA	TRBV6-2/TRBV6-3	TRBJ2-1	NA	TGTGCCAGCAGTCCCCTGGCGGATGAGCAGTTCTTC	CASSPLADEQFF
NA	TRBV4-1	TRBJ2-7	TRBD2	TGCGCCAGCAGCCAAGGGGGCGGGAGTAGTCGCGAGCAGTACTTC	CASSQGGGSSREQYF
NA	TRBV14	TRBJ1-1	NA	TGTGCCAGCAGCTCATTCATGAACACTGAAGCTTTCTTT	CASSSFMNTEAFF
NA	TRBV18	TRBJ1-1	NA	TGTGCCAGCTCACCACCTCTTTTGCGGGGGAACACTGAAGCTTTCTTT	CASSPPLLRGNTEAFF
once	TRBV19	TRBJ1-2	NA	TGTGCCAGTAGTAACTTAGCGCGAACTAACTATGGCTACACCTTC	CASSNLARTNYGYTF
few	TRBV18	TRBJ1-3	NA	TGTGCCAGCTCACCAAGCAACTCTGGAAACACCATATATTTT	CASSPSNSGNTIYF
NA	TRBV28	TRBJ1-6	TRBD1	TGTGCCAGCATTCCGCCGGGGACAGGGCAGATGGCCCTCCACTTT	CASIPPGTGQMALHF
NA	TRBV6-5	TRBJ1-3	NA	TGTGCCAGCAGTTACTCGGGGCAGAGCTCTGGAAACATCATATATTTT	CASSYSGQSSGNIIYF
NA	TRBV7-3	TRBJ1-1	TRBD1	TGTGCCAGCAGCCATACAGGGGCATTGAGCTCTGAAGCTTTCTTT	CASSHTGALSSEAFF
NA	TRBV12-5	TRBJ2-3	TRBD2	TGTGCTAGTTCCTCTAGCGGGGGACCTTATACGCAGTATTTT	CASSSSGGPYTQYF
NA	TRBV7-2	TRBJ2-1	NA	TGTGCCAGCAGCGCCGGTAATGAGCAGTTCTTC	CASSAGNEQFF
NA	TRBV20-1	TRBJ2-3	TRBD1	TGCAGTGCAAGGGGACAGTCTTTT	CSARGQSF
once	TRBV7-2	TRBJ2-7	TRBD2	TGTGCCAGCAGCCTGGGACTAGCGGGGAGAAGCTACGAGCAGTACTTC	CASSLGLAGRSYEQYF
NA	TRBV2	TRBJ1-5	NA	TGTGCCAGCAGCCCCGAGGCTTCGGGGCAGCCCCAGCATTTT	CASSPEASGQPQHF
NA	TRBV7-6	TRBJ1-4	NA	TGTGCCAGCAGCTTACAGACACCTACAACTAATGAAAAACTGTTTTTT	CASSLQTPTTNEKLFF
NA	TRBV5-1	TRBJ2-7	NA	TGCGCCAGCAGCTTCGGGACATTCTACGAGCAGTACTTC	CASSFGTFYEQYF
NA	TRBV7-9	TRBJ2-7	NA	TGTGCCAGCAGCTTTGGCCAGTCCTACGAGCAGTACTTC	CASSFGQSYEQYF
once	TRBV28	TRBJ2-7	TRBD2	TGTGCCAGCAGCTCGGGCGGGGGATACGAGCAGTACTTC	CASSSGGGYEQYF